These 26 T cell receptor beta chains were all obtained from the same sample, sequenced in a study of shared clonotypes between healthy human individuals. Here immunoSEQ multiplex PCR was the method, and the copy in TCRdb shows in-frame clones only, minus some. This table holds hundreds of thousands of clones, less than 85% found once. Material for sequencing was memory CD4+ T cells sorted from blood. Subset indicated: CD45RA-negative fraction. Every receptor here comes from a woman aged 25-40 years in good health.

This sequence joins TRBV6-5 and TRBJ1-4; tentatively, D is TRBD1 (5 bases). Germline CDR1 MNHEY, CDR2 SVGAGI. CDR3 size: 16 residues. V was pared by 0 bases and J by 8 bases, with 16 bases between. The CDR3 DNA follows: TGTGCCAGCAGTTACTCGAATCCAGGGAGAGGCGAAAAACTGTTTTTT. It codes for CASSYSNPGRGEKLFF.

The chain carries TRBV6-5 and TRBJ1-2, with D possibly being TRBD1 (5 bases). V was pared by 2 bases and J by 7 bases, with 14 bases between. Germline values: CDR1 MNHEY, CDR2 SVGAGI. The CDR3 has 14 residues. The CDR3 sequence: CASSYRSQGSGYTF. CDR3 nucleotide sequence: TGTGCCAGCAGTTACCGATCCCAGGGCTCTGGCTACACCTTC.

The CDR3 loop reads CASSLQDTQYF. The CDR3 nucleotides are TGTGCCAGCAGCTTACAAGATACGCAGTATTTT. The V gene is TRBV11-1, the J gene TRBJ2-3, with D uncertain. Germline CDR1 reads SGHAT; CDR2 reads FQDESV (reference sequence). This CDR3 has 11 residues. Trimming left V 2 bases short and J 5 bases short, with 2 bases between.

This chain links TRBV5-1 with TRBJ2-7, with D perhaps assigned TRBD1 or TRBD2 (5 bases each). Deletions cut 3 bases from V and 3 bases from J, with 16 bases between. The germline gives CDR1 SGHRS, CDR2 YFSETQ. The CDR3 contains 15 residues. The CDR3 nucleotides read TGCGCCAGCAGCTCCGGGGCAGGGACCCTCTACGAGCAGTACTTC. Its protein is CASSSGAGTLYEQYF.

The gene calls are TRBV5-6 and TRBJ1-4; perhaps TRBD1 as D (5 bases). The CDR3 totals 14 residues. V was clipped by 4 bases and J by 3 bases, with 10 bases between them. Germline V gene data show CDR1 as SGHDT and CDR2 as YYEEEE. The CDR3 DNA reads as TGTGCCAGCAGCCAGAGGGGTGCTAATGAAAAACTGTTTTTT. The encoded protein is CASSQRGANEKLFF.

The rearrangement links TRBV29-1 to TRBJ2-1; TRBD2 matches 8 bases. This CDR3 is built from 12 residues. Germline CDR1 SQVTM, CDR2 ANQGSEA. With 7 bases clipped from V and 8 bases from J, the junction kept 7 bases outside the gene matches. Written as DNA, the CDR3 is TGCAGCGCAGTGACTAGCGTCGATGAGCAGTTCTTC. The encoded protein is CSAVTSVDEQFF.

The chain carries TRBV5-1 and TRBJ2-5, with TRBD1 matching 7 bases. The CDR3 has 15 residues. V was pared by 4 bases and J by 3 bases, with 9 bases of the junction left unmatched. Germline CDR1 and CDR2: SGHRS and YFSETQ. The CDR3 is CASSGARGTKETQYF. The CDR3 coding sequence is TGCGCCAGCAGCGGCGCCAGGGGGACAAAAGAGACCCAGTACTTC.

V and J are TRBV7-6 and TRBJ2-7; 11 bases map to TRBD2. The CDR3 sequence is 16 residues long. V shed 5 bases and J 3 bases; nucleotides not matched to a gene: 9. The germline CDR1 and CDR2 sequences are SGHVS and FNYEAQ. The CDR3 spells CASSDRLAGPFYEQYF. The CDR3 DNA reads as TGTGCCAGCAGCGACCGACTAGCGGGGCCGTTCTACGAGCAGTACTTC.

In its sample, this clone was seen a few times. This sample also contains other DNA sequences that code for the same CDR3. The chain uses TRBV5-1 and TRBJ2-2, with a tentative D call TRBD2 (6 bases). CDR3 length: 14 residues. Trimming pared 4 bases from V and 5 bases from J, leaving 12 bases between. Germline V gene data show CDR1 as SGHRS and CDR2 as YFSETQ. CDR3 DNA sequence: TGCGCCAGCAGCCCCGGCGGGGAGACCGGGGAGCTGTTTTTT. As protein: CASSPGGETGELFF.

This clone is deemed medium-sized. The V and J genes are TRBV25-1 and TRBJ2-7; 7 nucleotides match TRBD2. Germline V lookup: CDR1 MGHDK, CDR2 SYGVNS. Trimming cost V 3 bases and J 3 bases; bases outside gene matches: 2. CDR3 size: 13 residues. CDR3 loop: CASSEGGGYEQYF. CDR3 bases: TGTGCCAGCAGTGAGGGCGGGGGCTACGAGCAGTACTTC.

The CDR3 reads CASSFGQEVHEQFF. Written as DNA, the CDR3 is TGCGCCAGCAGCTTCGGGCAAGAGGTCCATGAGCAGTTCTTC. The chain links TRBV5-1 to TRBJ2-1; D unclear. This CDR3 contains 14 residues. V shed 2 bases and J shed 8 bases, with 14 bases lying between them. CDR1 and CDR2 from the germline V gene are SGHRS and YFSETQ.

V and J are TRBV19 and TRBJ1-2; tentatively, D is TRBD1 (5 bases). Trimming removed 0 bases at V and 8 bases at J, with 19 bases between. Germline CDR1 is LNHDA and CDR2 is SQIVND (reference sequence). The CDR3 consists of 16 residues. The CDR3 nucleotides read TGTGCCAGTAGTATAGATCTTAGGGACTCGCCTAGGGGCTACACCTTC. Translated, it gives CASSIDLRDSPRGYTF.

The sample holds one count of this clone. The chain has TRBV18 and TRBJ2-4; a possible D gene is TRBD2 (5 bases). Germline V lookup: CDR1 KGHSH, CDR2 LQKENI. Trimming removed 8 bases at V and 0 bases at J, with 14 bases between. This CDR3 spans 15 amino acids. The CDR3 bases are TGTGCCAGCAATCTGGACGGGATAGCCAAAAACATTCAGTACTTC. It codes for CASNLDGIAKNIQYF.

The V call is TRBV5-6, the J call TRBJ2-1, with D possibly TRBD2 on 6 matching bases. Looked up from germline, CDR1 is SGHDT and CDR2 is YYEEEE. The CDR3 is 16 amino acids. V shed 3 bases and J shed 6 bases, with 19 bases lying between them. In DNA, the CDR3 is TGTGCCAGCAGCTCTTACCCCAACTGGGGGGTCAATGAGCAGTTCTTC. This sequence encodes CASSSYPNWGVNEQFF.

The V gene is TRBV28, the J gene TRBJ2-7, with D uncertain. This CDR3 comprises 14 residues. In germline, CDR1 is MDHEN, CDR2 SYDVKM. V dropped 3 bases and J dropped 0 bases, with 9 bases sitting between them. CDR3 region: CASSFNPSSYEQYF. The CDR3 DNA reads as TGTGCCAGCAGTTTTAATCCGAGCTCCTACGAGCAGTACTTC.

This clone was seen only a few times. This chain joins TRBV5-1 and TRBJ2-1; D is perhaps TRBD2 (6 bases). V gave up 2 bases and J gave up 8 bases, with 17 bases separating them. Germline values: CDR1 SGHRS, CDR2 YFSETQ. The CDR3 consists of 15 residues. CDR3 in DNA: TGCGCCAGCAGCTTCCGGGCCCGGAGGGGCGATGAGCAGTTCTTC. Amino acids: CASSFRARRGDEQFF.

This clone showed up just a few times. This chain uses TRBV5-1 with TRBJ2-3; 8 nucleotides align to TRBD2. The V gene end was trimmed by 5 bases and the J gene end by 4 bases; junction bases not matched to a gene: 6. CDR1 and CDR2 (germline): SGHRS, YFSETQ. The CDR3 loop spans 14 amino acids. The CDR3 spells CASSPAGVADTQYF. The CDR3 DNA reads TGCGCCAGCAGTCCAGCGGGAGTCGCAGATACGCAGTATTTT.

CDR3 amino acids: CASSLVGLAGGSAETQYF. The CDR3 DNA follows: TGTGCCAGCAGCTTAGTAGGTCTAGCGGGAGGGTCTGCGGAGACCCAGTACTTC. This rearrangement joins TRBV7-2 to TRBJ2-5; 12 positions match TRBD2. CDR1 SGHTA and CDR2 FQGNSA come from the germline V gene. J lost 5 bases, V lost 1 base, and 11 bases had no gene match. This CDR3 region has 18 residues.

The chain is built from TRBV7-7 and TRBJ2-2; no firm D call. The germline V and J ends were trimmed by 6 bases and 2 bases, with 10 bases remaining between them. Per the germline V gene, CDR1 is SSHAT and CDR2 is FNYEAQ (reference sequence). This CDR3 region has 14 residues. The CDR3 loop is CASRSDGNTGELFF. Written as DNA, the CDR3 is TGTGCCAGCAGATCGGACGGAAACACCGGGGAGCTGTTTTTT. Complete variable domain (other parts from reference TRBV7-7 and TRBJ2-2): GAGVSQSPRYKVTKRGQDVTLRCDPISSHATLYWYQQALGQGPEFLTYFNYEAQPDKSGLPSDRFSAERPEGSISTLTIQRTEQRDSAMYRCASRSDGNTGELFFGEGSRLTVL.

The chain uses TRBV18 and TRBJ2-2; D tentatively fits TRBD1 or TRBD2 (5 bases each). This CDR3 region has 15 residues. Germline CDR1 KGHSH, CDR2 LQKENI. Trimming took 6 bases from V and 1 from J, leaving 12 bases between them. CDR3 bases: TGTGCCAGCTCTCCCGGGACCCAGAACACCGGGGAGCTGTTTTTT. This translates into CASSPGTQNTGELFF.

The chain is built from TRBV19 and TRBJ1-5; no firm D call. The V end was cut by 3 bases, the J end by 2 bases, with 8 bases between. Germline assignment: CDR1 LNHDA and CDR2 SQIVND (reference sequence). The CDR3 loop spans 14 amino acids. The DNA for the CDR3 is TGTGCCAGTAGTATCGAGAAGGGCAATCAGCCCCAGCATTTT. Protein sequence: CASSIEKGNQPQHF.

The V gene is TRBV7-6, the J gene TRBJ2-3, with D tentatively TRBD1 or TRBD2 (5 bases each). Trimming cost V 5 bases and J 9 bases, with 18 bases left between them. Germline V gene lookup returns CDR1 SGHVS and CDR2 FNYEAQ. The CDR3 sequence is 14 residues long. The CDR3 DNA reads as TGTGCCAGCAGCCTTCGTACGGGGCAGGAGACGCAGTATTTT. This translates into CASSLRTGQETQYF. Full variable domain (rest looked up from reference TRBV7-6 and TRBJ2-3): GAGVSQSPRYKVTKRGQDVALRCDPISGHVSLYWYRQALGQGPEFLTYFNYEAQQDKSGLPNDRFSAERPEGSISTLTIQRTEQRDSAMYRCASSLRTGQETQYFGPGTRLTVL.

The CDR3 nucleotides read TGTGCCAGCAGTTTCCAGGGACCTGGAAACACCATATATTTT. Encoded protein: CASSFQGPGNTIYF. The rearrangement links TRBV6-1 to TRBJ1-3, with D maybe TRBD1 (5 bases). The CDR3 is 14 residues long. Germline values: CDR1 MNHNS, CDR2 SASEGT. V lost 5 bases and J lost 2, with 10 bases in between.

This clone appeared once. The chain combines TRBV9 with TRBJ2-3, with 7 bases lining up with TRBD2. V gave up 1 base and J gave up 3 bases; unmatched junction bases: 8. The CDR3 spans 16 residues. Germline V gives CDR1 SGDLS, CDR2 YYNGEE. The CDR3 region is CASSVTPGLKTDTQYF. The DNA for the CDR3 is TGTGCCAGCAGCGTAACCCCGGGACTAAAAACAGATACGCAGTATTTT.

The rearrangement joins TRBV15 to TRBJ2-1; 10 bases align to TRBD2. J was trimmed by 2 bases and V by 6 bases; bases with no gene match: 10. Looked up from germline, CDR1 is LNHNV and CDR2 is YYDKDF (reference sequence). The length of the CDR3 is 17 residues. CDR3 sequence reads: CATRGGAGGSTYNEQFF. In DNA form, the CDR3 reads TGTGCCACCAGAGGGGGAGCGGGAGGGTCTACCTACAATGAGCAGTTCTTC. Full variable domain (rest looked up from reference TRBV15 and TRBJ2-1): DAMVIQNPRYQVTQFGKPVTLSCSQTLNHNVMYWYQQKSSQAPKLLFHYYDKDFNNEADTPDNFQSRRPNTSFCFLDIRSPGLGDTAMYLCATRGGAGGSTYNEQFFGPGTRLTVL.

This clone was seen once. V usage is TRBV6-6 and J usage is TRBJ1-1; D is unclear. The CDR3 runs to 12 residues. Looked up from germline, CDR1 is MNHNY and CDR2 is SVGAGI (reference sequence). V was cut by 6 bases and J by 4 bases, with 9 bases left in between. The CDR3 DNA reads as TGTGCCAGCAGACCCACGCGCACTGAAGCTTTCTTT. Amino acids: CASRPTRTEAFF.